This TCR beta chain was observed in a study of blood T cell repertoires in COVID-19 (dated by TCRdb to 2018 to 2020). A note on the overall study: Samples from collaborators originated in the United States, Italy and Spain and spanned both the acute and convalescent phases of COVID-19. The samples were drawn from the first 160 participants of the ongoing ImmuneRACE study and from more than 1,000 subjects provided by 6 global collaborators. The repertoires were released in a freely available public database meant as a resource for research on the immune response to SARS-CoV-2. Deeply sampled blood TCRbeta repertoires from subjects exposed to, actively infected with, or recovered from COVID-19 were included in the dataset. The material from the prospective study consisted of cDNA or gDNA derived from T cells, B-cell-depleted T cells, or PBMCs. Where available, HLA class I and class II types were taken from metadata supplied by the sample provider and were not determined by assay-based typing. A de-identified subject ID, COVID-19 status, age in years and sex were almost always included in the sample metadata.

TCRbeta CDR3 regions were amplified from genomic DNA using the immunoSEQ Assay, a bias-controlled multiplex PCR. The paper's data handling went like this. The number of nucleated cells in each sample was estimated from the amplification of reference gene primers within the assay. To quantify the absolute abundance of each unique TCRbeta CDR3 rearrangement, sequence reads were collapsed and filtered. For each sample, productive Simpson clonality was calculated as the square root of Simpson's diversity index over productive rearrangements. TCRdb obtained this table from immuneACCESS and retained in-frame rearrangements with V and J assigned. These tables miss some clones; where compared with another copy, unresolved V genes account for less than half of the shortfall, and the remainder is unexplained. That table supplies the V and J calls and clone size; D and trimming were determined from the DNA. This sample comprises 270,000 or so clones, around 89% of them detected only once. More than 1% of the sample comes from the top ten.

Concerning this clone itself: No antigen is known for it. Per-base qualities were not stored, and no clone one base away is much larger.

Participants in the prospective study were enrolled through a virtual design, were aged roughly 18 to 100 years, and lived in roughly 26 United States geographic areas. In the prospective study, cohorts were assigned on the basis of participant-reported clinical history obtained from a screening survey and a study questionnaire. Each participant in the prospective study had whole blood, serum and a nasopharyngeal or oropharyngeal swab collected by mobile phlebotomists. Over an approximately 2-month period, participants in the prospective study had the option of providing additional blood draws and questionnaires. Before DNA extraction, prospective study blood samples were shipped either frozen or at room temperature. Study-wide conclusions, independent of this receptor: How much clinical and demographic metadata was included differed by source and by participant, and the metadata was provided uncurated.

V lost 3 bases and J lost 4 bases; the stretch between them is 8 bases long. The germline V gene provides CDR1 KGHDR and CDR2 SFDVKD. The CDR3 runs 14 residues from the cysteine to the phenylalanine. Only CDR3 DNA remains: 42 bases, in frame from the first base. The sequence came from a woman between 40 and 50 years old with acute COVID-19. The specimen sequenced was PBMCs or T cells enriched from blood (not recorded which). Here the chain combines TRBV24-1 and TRBJ2-2; TRBD1 might be the D gene, on 6 matching bases. For the CDR3, the sequence is CATSDGGLTGELFF. The sequence in DNA is TGTGCCACCAGTGATGGGGGCCTCACCGGGGAGCTGTTTTTT.